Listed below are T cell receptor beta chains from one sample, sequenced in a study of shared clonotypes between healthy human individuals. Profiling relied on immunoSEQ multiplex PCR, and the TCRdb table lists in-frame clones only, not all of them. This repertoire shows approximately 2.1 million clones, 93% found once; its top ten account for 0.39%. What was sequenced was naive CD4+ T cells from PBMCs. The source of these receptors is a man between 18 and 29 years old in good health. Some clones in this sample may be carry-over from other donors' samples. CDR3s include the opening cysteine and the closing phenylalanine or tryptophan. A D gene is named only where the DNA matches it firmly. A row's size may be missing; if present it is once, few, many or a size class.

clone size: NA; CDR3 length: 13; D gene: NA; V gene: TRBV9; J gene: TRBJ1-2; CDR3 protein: CASSLWGNYGYTF; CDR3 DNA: TGTGCCAGCAGCCTTTGGGGTAACTATGGCTACACCTTC
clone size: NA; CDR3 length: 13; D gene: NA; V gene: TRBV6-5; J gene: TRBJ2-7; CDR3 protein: CASSRPADYEQYF; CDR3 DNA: TGTGCCAGCAGTCGACCGGCAGATTACGAGCAGTACTTC
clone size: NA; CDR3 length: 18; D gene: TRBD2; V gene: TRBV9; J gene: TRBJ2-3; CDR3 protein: CASSVVTSGPNITDTQYF; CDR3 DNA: TGTGCCAGCAGCGTAGTTACTAGCGGGCCTAACATCACAGATACGCAGTATTTT
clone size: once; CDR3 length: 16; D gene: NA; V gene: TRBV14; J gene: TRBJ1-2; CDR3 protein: CASSPRGRGSNYGYTF; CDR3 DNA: TGTGCCAGCAGCCCAAGGGGCAGGGGCTCTAACTATGGCTACACCTTC
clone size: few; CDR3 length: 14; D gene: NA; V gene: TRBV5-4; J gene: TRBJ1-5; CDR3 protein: CASSLFPGDQPQHF; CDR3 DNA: TGTGCCAGCAGCTTATTCCCCGGTGATCAGCCCCAGCATTTT
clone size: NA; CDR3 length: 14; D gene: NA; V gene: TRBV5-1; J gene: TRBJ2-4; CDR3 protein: CASSLSLAKNIQYF; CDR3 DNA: TGCGCCAGCAGCTTGTCGTTAGCCAAAAACATTCAGTACTTC
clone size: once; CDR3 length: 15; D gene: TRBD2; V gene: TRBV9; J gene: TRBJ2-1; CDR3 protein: CASSVVAGRYNEQFF; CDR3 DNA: TGTGCCAGCAGCGTAGTAGCGGGACGCTACAATGAGCAGTTCTTC
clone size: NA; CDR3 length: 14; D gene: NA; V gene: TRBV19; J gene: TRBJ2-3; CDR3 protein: CASSIDLLSLAQYF; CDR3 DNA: TGTGCCAGTAGTATAGATCTACTATCTTTGGCGCAGTATTTT
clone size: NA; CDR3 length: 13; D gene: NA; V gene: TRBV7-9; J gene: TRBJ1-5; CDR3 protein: CASSLGGDQPQHF; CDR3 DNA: TGTGCCAGCAGCTTAGGAGGAGATCAGCCCCAGCATTTT
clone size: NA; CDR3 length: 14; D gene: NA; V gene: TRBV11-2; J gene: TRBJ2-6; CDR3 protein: CASSAQPLLDVLTF; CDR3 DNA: TGTGCCAGCAGCGCACAGCCGTTACTAGATGTCCTGACTTTC
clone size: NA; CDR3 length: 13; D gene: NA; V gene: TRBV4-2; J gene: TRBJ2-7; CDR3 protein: CASSQGPTNEQYF; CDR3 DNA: TGTGCCAGCAGCCAAGGTCCGACCAACGAGCAGTACTTC
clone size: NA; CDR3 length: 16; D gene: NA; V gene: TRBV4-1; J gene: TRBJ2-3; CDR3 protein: CASSQEGGGSTDTQYF; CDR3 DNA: TGCGCCAGCAGCCAAGAAGGTGGCGGTAGCACAGATACGCAGTATTTT
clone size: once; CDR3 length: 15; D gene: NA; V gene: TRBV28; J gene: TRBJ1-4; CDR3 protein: CASRWAQRVDEKLFF; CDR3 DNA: TGTGCCAGCCGTTGGGCACAACGGGTGGATGAAAAACTGTTTTTT